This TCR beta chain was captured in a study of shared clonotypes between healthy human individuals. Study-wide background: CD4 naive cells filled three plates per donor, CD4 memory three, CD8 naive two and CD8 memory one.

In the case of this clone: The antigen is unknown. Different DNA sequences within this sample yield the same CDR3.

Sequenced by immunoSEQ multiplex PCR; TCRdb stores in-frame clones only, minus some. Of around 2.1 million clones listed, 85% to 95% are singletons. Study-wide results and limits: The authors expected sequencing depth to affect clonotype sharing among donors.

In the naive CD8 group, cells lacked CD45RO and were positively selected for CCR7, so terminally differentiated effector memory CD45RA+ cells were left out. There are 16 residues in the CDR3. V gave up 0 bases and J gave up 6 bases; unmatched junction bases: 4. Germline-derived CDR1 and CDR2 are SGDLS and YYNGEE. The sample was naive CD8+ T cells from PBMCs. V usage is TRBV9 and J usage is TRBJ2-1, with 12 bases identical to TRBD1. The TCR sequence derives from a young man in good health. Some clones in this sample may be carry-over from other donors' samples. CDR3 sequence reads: CASSVDGTGGFNEQFF. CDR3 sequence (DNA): TGTGCCAGCAGCGTAGATGGGACAGGGGGCTTCAATGAGCAGTTCTTC.